The rows below give T cell receptor beta chains drawn from one sample of a study of T cell changes during pregnancy in multiple sclerosis. The assay was immunoSEQ multiplex PCR, and TCRdb's table has in-frame clones only and misses some. The profile shows roughly 79,000 clones, 90% to 95% of them singletons. The sequencing used peripheral blood, collected in the second trimester of pregnancy. All receptors come from a female donor in good health, enrolled as a control in a pregnancy study. Both conserved end residues are part of each CDR3. The D gene is left open where the match is weak. The listing skips clone size in some rows; elsewhere it reads once, few, many or a size class.

v_call	clone_size	j_call	d_call	cdr3_aa	cdr3_nt
TRBV7-9	-	TRBJ1-5	-	CASSLNGLDQPQHF	TGTGCCAGCAGCTTAAACGGGTTAGATCAGCCCCAGCATTTT
TRBV5-1	-	TRBJ2-1	TRBD2	CASSLMAASGGEQFF	TGCGCCAGCAGCTTGATGGCAGCTAGCGGGGGAGAGCAGTTCTTC
TRBV7-3	-	TRBJ2-1	TRBD2	CASSLRGSGNEQFF	TGTGCCAGCAGCTTACGTGGTAGCGGGAATGAGCAGTTCTTC
TRBV9	once	TRBJ1-2	-	CASSRDLYGYTF	TGTGCCAGCAGCCGGGATCTCTATGGCTACACCTTC
TRBV4-3	-	TRBJ1-6	-	CASSQAGISYNSPLHF	TGCGCCAGCAGCCAGGCAGGGATCTCCTATAATTCACCCCTCCACTTT
TRBV4-1	once	TRBJ1-5	-	CASSQVLAGTGVNQPQHF	TGCGCCAGCAGCCAGGTATTAGCAGGGACTGGTGTCAATCAGCCCCAGCATTTT
TRBV27	once	TRBJ2-5	TRBD2	CASSLREGETQYF	TGTGCCAGCAGTTTAAGGGAGGGGGAGACCCAGTACTTC
TRBV19	-	TRBJ2-7	-	CASSIDATGNEQYF	TGTGCCAGTAGTATAGATGCCACAGGGAACGAGCAGTACTTC
TRBV6-4	-	TRBJ2-7	-	CASSEAQGGAQYF	TGTGCCAGCAGTGAAGCCCAGGGGGGAGCGCAGTACTTC
TRBV19	-	TRBJ2-2	-	CASRETGDTGELFF	TGTGCCAGTAGGGAAACGGGGGACACCGGGGAGCTGTTTTTT
TRBV29-1	-	TRBJ1-1	TRBD1	CSVLDRVMNTEAFF	TGCAGCGTCTTAGACAGGGTTATGAACACTGAAGCTTTCTTT
TRBV10-3	-	TRBJ2-2	TRBD2	CAISDTGLATNTGELFF	TGTGCCATCAGCGATACGGGACTAGCGACGAACACCGGGGAGCTGTTTTTT
TRBV21-1	-	TRBJ2-5	-	CASIKGRTETQYF	TGTGCCAGCATCAAAGGGAGGACAGAGACCCAGTACTTC
TRBV19	-	TRBJ2-5	TRBD1	CASSTQGVQETQYF	TGTGCCAGTAGTACCCAGGGGGTACAAGAGACCCAGTACTTC
TRBV7-9	once	TRBJ2-6	TRBD1	CASSSTRQGDSGANVLTF	TGTGCCAGCAGCTCAACTAGACAGGGAGATTCTGGGGCCAACGTCCTGACTTTC